This TCR beta chain was sequenced for a study of OX40 agonist ivuxolimab in advanced cancers. Turning to the study itself: Ivuxolimab was administered intravenously to patients at 0.01 to 10 mg/kg every 2 weeks. Partial responses occurred in three patients (one hepatocellular carcinoma, two cutaneous melanoma).

Germline CDR1 SGHVS, CDR2 FNYEAQ. This CDR3 spans 16 amino acids. The V and J ends lost 1 base and 2 bases, in that order; junction bases with no gene match: 1. Study-wide results and limits: The specificity for antigen of the expanded peripheral T cells was not determined. Low levels of normalized T-cell clonal expansion also appeared in some nonresponders.

Sequencing was performed with immunoSEQ multiplex PCR; in TCRdb, only in-frame clones are kept and a portion is missing. Of roughly 65,000 clones in the sample, around 86% were seen once. In the case of this clone: Antigen: not known. Other DNA variants within this sample encode the same CDR3.

The rearrangement joins TRBV7-6 to TRBJ1-5; 11 nucleotides agree with TRBD1. The source of this sequence is an adult with an advanced solid tumor such as melanoma, head and neck, liver or kidney cancer. The sample was CD4+ or CD8+ T cells sorted from blood, taken in a trial of the OX40 agonist ivuxolimab. The CDR3 loop reads CASSLGGQGGNQPQHF. CDR3 nucleotides: TGTGCCAGCAGCTTAGGGGGACAGGGGGGCAATCAGCCCCAGCATTTT.